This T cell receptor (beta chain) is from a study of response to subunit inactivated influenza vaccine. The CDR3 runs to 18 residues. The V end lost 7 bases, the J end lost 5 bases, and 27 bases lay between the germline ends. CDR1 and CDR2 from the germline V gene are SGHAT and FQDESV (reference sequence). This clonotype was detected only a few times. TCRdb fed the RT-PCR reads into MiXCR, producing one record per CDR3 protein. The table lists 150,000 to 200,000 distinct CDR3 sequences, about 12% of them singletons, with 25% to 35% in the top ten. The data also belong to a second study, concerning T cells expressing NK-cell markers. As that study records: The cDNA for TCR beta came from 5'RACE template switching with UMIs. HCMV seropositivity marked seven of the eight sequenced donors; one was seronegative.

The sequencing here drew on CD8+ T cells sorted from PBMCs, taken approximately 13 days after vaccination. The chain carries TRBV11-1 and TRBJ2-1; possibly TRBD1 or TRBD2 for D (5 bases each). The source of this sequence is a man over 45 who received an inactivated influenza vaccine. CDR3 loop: CASIPRDDWRIRDNEQFF. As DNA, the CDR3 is TGTGCCAGCATCCCGAGGGACGATTGGCGGATTCGGGACAATGAGCAGTTCTTC. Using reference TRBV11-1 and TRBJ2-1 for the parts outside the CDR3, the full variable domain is EAEVAQSPRYKITEKSQAVAFWCDPISGHATLYWYRQILGQGPELLVQFQDESVVDDSQLPKDRFSAERLKGVDSTLKIQPAELGDSAMYLCASIPRDDWRIRDNEQFFGPGTRLTVL.